The rows below give T cell receptor beta chains drawn from one sample of a study of blood T cell repertoires in COVID-19. Sequencing used immunoSEQ multiplex PCR; TCRdb keeps in-frame clones, though not all of them. The table has about 120,000 clones, approximately 81% seen once; the top ten hold about 3.9%. Sequenced input: peripheral blood. These receptors were collected from a man between 60 and 75 years old with acute or convalescent COVID-19. Each CDR3 is given with its conserved first and last residue. Fields, in order: V gene, clone size, J gene, D gene, CDR3 DNA, CDR3 protein. The D gene is left open where the match is weak. Part of the rows lack a size; the others show once, few, many or a class for expanded clones.

V: TRBV28
size: NA
J: TRBJ1-3
D: NA
DNA: TGTGCCAGCAGTTTAGGAGGGTCCTCTGGAAACACCATATATTTT
CDR3: CASSLGGSSGNTIYF

V: TRBV7-2
size: NA
J: TRBJ2-1
D: NA
DNA: TGTGCCAGCAGCCCTAGTAGCTCCTACAATGAGCAGTTCTTC
CDR3: CASSPSSSYNEQFF

V: TRBV5-1
size: once
J: TRBJ1-2
D: TRBD1
DNA: TGCGCCACCCGACAGGGGGCGCTTGCGGAAGGCTACACCTTC
CDR3: CATRQGALAEGYTF

V: TRBV7-2
size: NA
J: TRBJ2-7
D: NA
DNA: TGTGCCAGCAGCTTAATACGGGCCTACGAGCAGTACTTC
CDR3: CASSLIRAYEQYF

V: TRBV15
size: NA
J: TRBJ1-1
D: TRBD1
DNA: TGTGCCACCAGCAGAGATCGGACAGGGACGGGTTGGACTGAAGCTTTCTTT
CDR3: CATSRDRTGTGWTEAFF

V: TRBV6-2/TRBV6-3
size: NA
J: TRBJ2-3
D: NA
DNA: TGTGCCAGCAGTCCCCAAAGGACTAGCACAGATACGCAGTATTTT
CDR3: CASSPQRTSTDTQYF

V: TRBV24-1
size: NA
J: TRBJ2-5
D: NA
DNA: TGTGCCACCAGTGATTTTGACAGGAGCCTGGAGACCCAGTACTTC
CDR3: CATSDFDRSLETQYF

V: TRBV19
size: NA
J: TRBJ1-5
D: TRBD1
DNA: TGTGCCAGTAGTATCGTGGGGACCCGACAGGGGTCCCCTCAGCCCCAGCATTTT
CDR3: CASSIVGTRQGSPQPQHF

V: TRBV10-1
size: NA
J: TRBJ1-2
D: NA
DNA: TGCGCCAGCAGTGATAGTTTTAACTATGGCTACACCTTC
CDR3: CASSDSFNYGYTF

V: TRBV7-8
size: NA
J: TRBJ2-1
D: TRBD1
DNA: TGTGCCAGCAGCCGTACAGGGGGGCGGGAGCAGTTCTTC
CDR3: CASSRTGGREQFF

V: TRBV28
size: NA
J: TRBJ2-4
D: NA
DNA: TGTGCCAGCAGTTGGGGCTCAGGGGCCAAAAACATTCAGTACTTC
CDR3: CASSWGSGAKNIQYF

V: TRBV9
size: NA
J: TRBJ1-2
D: TRBD1
DNA: TGTGCCAGCAGCGCCAGGGGGACGGCTACTATAGGGGGCTACACCTTC
CDR3: CASSARGTATIGGYTF

V: TRBV28
size: NA
J: TRBJ2-2
D: NA
DNA: TGTGCCAGCAGTTTCTTGCAGGGGAACACCGGGGAGCTGTTTTTT
CDR3: CASSFLQGNTGELFF

V: TRBV19
size: NA
J: TRBJ1-5
D: TRBD1
DNA: TGTGCCAGTAGTGATACTGGGACAGGGAATCAGCCCCAGCATTTT
CDR3: CASSDTGTGNQPQHF

V: TRBV15
size: NA
J: TRBJ1-5
D: TRBD1
DNA: TGTGCCACCACCATTACAGGGGTAGGGGACGGTCAGCCCCAGCATTTT
CDR3: CATTITGVGDGQPQHF

V: TRBV7-3
size: NA
J: TRBJ2-3
D: TRBD1
DNA: TGTGCCAGCAGCCGCCAAAACCCCGACAGGGGGGGCACAGATACGCAGTATTTT
CDR3: CASSRQNPDRGGTDTQYF

V: TRBV4-1
size: NA
J: TRBJ1-1
D: TRBD1
DNA: TGCGCCAGCAGCCGCGGACAGGAAAACACTGAAGCTTTCTTT
CDR3: CASSRGQENTEAFF

V: TRBV27
size: NA
J: TRBJ2-1
D: NA
DNA: TGTGCCAGCAGAGTTCCTGACTGGAACAATGAGCAGTTCTTC
CDR3: CASRVPDWNNEQFF

V: TRBV2
size: NA
J: TRBJ1-2
D: TRBD1
DNA: TGTGCCAGCAAGGGGGCGGAGGCAAGCTATGGCTACACCTTC
CDR3: CASKGAEASYGYTF

V: TRBV7-3
size: NA
J: TRBJ2-3
D: TRBD2
DNA: TGTGCCAGCAGCTTAAGCGGGGGGGCCACAGATACGCAGTATTTT
CDR3: CASSLSGGATDTQYF

V: TRBV3-1/TRBV3-2
size: NA
J: TRBJ2-5
D: NA
DNA: TGTGCCAGCAGCCAAGCATCAGGTGCAGAGACCCAGTACTTC
CDR3: CASSQASGAETQYF

V: TRBV4-2
size: NA
J: TRBJ2-7
D: TRBD2
DNA: TGTGCCAGCAGCCAAGATCTGTCGACTAGCGGGAGCTCCTACGAGCAGTACTTC
CDR3: CASSQDLSTSGSSYEQYF

V: TRBV6-2/TRBV6-3
size: NA
J: TRBJ2-3
D: NA
DNA: TGTGCCAGCAGTTACGGGGCAGGGGATGATACAGATACGCAGTATTTT
CDR3: CASSYGAGDDTDTQYF

V: TRBV28
size: NA
J: TRBJ1-1
D: TRBD1
DNA: TGTGCCAGCAGTCGCTCCGGGACAGGAAAAGCTGAAGCTTTCTTT
CDR3: CASSRSGTGKAEAFF

V: TRBV28
size: NA
J: TRBJ2-7
D: NA
DNA: TGTGCCAGCAGGGGGGGGAGCAGGGGATTAGCTACCCAAAGCTACGAGCAGTACTTC
CDR3: CASRGGSRGLATQSYEQYF

V: TRBV7-2
size: few
J: TRBJ2-1
D: TRBD2
DNA: TGTGCCAGCAGCTTAGGACCGCGGGCTAGCGGGAGCCTGCAGTTCTTC
CDR3: CASSLGPRASGSLQFF

V: TRBV5-4
size: many
J: TRBJ1-1
D: TRBD1
DNA: TGTGCCAGCAGCTTGGGGGACAGGAACACTGAAGCTTTCTTT
CDR3: CASSLGDRNTEAFF

V: TRBV3-1/TRBV3-2
size: NA
J: TRBJ1-2
D: NA
DNA: TGTGCCAGCAGCCAACCCGGACAGTATAGCTACACCTTC
CDR3: CASSQPGQYSYTF

V: TRBV15
size: NA
J: TRBJ2-1
D: TRBD2
DNA: TGTGCCACCAGCGGGGGGGATGAGCAGTTCTTC
CDR3: CATSGGDEQFF